The clone carrying this T cell receptor beta chain was seen more than once but under ten times. Individual cDNA molecules carried attached unique molecular identifiers. TCRdb reanalysed the 5' RACE reads using MiXCR and keeps one entry per CDR3 protein. The table has roughly 99,000 distinct CDR3 sequences, roughly 11% seen once. This sample is drawn from a study of early T cells in non-severe SARS-CoV-2 infection. The germline gives CDR1 LGHNA, CDR2 YSLEER. The V and J ends lost 1 base and 7 bases respectively, with 8 bases between them. The CDR3 is made up of 13 amino acids. The rearrangement uses TRBV4-3 and TRBJ2-1, with no clear D. The specimen was whole blood. This TCR was recovered from an adult who was a healthcare worker with PCR-confirmed SARS-CoV-2 infection or an uninfected control (not recorded which). CDR3 protein: CASSQAKANEQFF. The CDR3 region has the DNA TGCGCCAGCAGCCAAGCGAAAGCAAATGAGCAGTTCTTC.